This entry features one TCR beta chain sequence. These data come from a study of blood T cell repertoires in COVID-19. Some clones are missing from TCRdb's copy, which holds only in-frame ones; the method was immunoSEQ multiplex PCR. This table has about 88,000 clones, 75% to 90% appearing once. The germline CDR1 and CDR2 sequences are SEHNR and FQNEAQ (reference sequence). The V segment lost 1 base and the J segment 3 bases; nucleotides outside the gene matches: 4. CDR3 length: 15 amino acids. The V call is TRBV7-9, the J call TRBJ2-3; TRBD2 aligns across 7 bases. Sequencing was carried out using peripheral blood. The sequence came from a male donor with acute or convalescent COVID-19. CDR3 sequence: CASSLGGGWTDTQYF. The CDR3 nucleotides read TGTGCCAGCAGCTTAGGCGGGGGTTGGACAGATACGCAGTATTTT. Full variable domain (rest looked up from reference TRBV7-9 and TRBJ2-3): DTGVSQNPRHKITKRGQNVTFRCDPISEHNRLYWYRQTLGQGPEFLTYFQNEAQLEKSRLLSDRFSAERPKGSFSTLEIQRTEQGDSAMYLCASSLGGGWTDTQYFGPGTRLTVL.